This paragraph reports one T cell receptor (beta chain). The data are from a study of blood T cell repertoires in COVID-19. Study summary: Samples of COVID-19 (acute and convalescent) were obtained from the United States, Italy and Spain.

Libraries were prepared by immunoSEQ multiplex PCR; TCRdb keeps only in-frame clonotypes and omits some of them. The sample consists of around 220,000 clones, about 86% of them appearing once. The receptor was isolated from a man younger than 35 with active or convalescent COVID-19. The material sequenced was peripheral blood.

As DNA, the CDR3 is TGTGCCAGCAGCTTAGCTGCAGGGGTTGGCAATCAGCCCCAGCATTTT. Translating it yields CASSLAAGVGNQPQHF. The J gene is TRBJ1-5, the V gene TRBV7-6, with TRBD1 as a possible D gene (6 bases). Germline assignment: CDR1 SGHVS and CDR2 FNYEAQ. With 0 bases removed from V and 2 bases from J, the gap between germline ends came to 11 bases. The CDR3 is made up of 16 amino acids.